The rows below give T cell receptor beta chains drawn from one sample of a study of blood T cell repertoires in COVID-19. Sequenced by immunoSEQ multiplex PCR; TCRdb stores in-frame clones only, minus some. This sample has under 250,000 clones, with roughly 80% found just once. The sequenced sample was peripheral blood. Receptors originate from a man older than 75 with acute or convalescent COVID-19. The CDR3 runs from the conserved cysteine through the conserved F or W. The D gene is left open where the match is weak. Not all rows give a size; the values are once, few, many and, for expanded clones, a class.

J gene,V gene,D gene,clone size,CDR3 DNA,CDR3 protein
TRBJ1-2,TRBV5-1,TRBD1,NA,TGCGCCAGCAGCGGGGGTACAGGGGCGGTTGCTAACTATGGCTACACCTTC,CASSGGTGAVANYGYTF
TRBJ1-2,TRBV5-5,NA,NA,TGTGCCAGCAGCTTGGCCCGAGAAGGGGGATATGGCTACACCTTC,CASSLAREGGYGYTF
TRBJ2-7,TRBV23-1,NA,NA,TGCGCCTCGCTCTTCCAGGGCAGACCCTACGAGCAGTACTTC,CASLFQGRPYEQYF
TRBJ1-6,TRBV3-1/TRBV3-2,NA,few,TGTGCCAGCAGCCAAGTAGCTGCGGCACCCCTCCACTTT,CASSQVAAAPLHF
TRBJ1-1,TRBV25-1,NA,NA,TGTGCCAGCAGTGTCCAGGTCAACACTGAAGCTTTCTTT,CASSVQVNTEAFF
TRBJ2-3,TRBV24-1,TRBD2,NA,TGTGCCACCAGTGATTCCAAAGGTAGCGGGGCTTACACAGATACGCAGTATTTT,CATSDSKGSGAYTDTQYF
TRBJ1-4,TRBV27,TRBD1,NA,TGTGCCAGCAGCCTCGACAGGGCGGATGAAAAACTGTTTTTT,CASSLDRADEKLFF
TRBJ1-2,TRBV6-5,NA,NA,TGTGCCAGTACCCGGGGGTCCGGTCATAACTATGGCTACACCTTC,CASTRGSGHNYGYTF
TRBJ1-5,TRBV7-8,TRBD1,NA,TGTGCCAGCAGCTCGTCGGACAGGAAAAATCAGCCCCAGCATTTT,CASSSSDRKNQPQHF
TRBJ2-7,TRBV21-1,NA,NA,TGTGCCAGCACCCACCCCCACCGGGACACTGGATTCTACGAGCAGTACTTC,CASTHPHRDTGFYEQYF
TRBJ2-7,TRBV5-5,TRBD1,NA,TGTGCCAGCAGCACAGGGACAGGGATCTCCTACGAGCAGTACTTC,CASSTGTGISYEQYF
TRBJ2-1,TRBV7-9,NA,NA,TGTGCCAGCAGCTTACAAACCTACAATGAGCAGTTCTTC,CASSLQTYNEQFF
TRBJ1-1,TRBV4-2,TRBD1,NA,TGTGCCAGCAGCCAACGGGACAGGGAGGGTGAAGCTTTCTTT,CASSQRDREGEAFF